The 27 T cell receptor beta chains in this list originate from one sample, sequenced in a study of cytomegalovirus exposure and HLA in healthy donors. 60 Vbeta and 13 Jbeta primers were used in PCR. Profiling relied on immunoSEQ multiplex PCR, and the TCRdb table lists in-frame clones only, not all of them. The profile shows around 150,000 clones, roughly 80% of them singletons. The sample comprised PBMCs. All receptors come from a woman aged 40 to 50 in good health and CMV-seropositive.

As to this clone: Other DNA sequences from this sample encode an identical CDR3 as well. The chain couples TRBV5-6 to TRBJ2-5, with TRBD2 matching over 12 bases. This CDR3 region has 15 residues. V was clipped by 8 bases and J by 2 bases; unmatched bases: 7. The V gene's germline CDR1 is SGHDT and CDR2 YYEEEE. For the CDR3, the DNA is TGTGCCAGTGGACTAGCGGGGCCCCTACAAGAGACCCAGTACTTC. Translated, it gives CASGLAGPLQETQYF.

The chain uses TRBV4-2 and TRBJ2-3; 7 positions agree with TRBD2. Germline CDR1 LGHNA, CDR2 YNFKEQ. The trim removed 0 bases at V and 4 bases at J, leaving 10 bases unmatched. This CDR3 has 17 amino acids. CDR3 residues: CASSQDGGGSGADTQYF. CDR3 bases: TGTGCCAGCAGCCAAGATGGGGGGGGGTCTGGCGCAGATACGCAGTATTTT.

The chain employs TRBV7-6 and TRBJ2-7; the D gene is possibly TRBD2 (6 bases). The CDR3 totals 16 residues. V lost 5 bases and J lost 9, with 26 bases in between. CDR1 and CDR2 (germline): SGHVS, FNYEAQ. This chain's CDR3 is CASSDYRATASGVQYF. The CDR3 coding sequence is TGTGCCAGCAGCGACTACCGGGCTACAGCATCGGGGGTGCAGTACTTC.

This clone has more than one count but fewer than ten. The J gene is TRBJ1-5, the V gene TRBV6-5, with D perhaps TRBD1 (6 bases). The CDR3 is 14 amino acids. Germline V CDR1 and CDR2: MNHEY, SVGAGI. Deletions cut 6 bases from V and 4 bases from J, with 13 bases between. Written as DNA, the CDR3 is TGTGCCAGCAGACCAAAGGGGGTGAATCAGCCCCAGCATTTT. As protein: CASRPKGVNQPQHF.

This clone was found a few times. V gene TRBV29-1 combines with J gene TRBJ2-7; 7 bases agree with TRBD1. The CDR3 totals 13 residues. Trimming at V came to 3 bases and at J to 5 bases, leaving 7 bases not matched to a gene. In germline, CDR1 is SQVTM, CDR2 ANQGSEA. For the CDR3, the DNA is TGCAGCGTTGAGAACAGGGGATCCCACGAGCAGTACTTC. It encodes CSVENRGSHEQYF.

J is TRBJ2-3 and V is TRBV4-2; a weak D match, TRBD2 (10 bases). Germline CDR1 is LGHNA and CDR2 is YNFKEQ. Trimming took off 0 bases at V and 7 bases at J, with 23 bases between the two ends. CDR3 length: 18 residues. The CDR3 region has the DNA TGTGCCAGCAGCCAAGAGGTAGTAGCGGGGGGACAGGGAAATACGCAGTATTTT. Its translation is CASSQEVVAGGQGNTQYF.

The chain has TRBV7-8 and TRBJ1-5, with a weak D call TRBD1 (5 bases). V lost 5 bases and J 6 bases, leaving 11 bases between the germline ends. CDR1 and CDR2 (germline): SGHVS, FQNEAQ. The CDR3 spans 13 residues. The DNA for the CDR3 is TGTGCCAGCAGCCTGGGGCCTAGTCAGCCCCAGCATTTT. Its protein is CASSLGPSQPQHF.

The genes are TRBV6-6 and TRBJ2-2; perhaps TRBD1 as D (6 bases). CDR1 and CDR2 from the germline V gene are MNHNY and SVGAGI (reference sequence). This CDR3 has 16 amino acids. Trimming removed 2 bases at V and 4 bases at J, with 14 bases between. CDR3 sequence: CASSYPLGAGTGELFF. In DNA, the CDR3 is TGTGCCAGCAGTTACCCCTTGGGGGCGGGCACCGGGGAGCTGTTTTTT.

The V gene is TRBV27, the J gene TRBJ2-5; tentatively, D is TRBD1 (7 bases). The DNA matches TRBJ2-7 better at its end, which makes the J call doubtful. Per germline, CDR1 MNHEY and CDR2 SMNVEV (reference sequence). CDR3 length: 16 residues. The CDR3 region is CASSLRRDSFYYEQYF. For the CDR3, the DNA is TGTGCCAGCAGTTTAAGGAGGGACAGCTTTTACTACGAGCAGTACTTC.

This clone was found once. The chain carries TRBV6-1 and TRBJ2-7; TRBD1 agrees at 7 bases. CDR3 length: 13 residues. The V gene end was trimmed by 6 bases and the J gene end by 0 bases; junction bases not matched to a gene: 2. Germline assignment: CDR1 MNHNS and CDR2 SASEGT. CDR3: CASRTGFSYEQYF. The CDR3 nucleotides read TGTGCCAGCAGGACAGGGTTCTCCTACGAGCAGTACTTC.

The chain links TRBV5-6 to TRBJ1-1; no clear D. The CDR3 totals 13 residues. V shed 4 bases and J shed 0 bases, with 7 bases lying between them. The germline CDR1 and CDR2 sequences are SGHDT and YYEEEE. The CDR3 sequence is CASSPVVNTEAFF. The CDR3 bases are TGTGCCAGCAGCCCGGTGGTGAACACTGAAGCTTTCTTT.

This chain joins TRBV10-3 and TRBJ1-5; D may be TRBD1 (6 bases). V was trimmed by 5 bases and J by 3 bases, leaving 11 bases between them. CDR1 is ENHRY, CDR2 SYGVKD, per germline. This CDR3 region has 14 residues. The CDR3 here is CAISSGGLNQPQHF. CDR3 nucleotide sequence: TGTGCCATCAGTTCCGGGGGGCTCAATCAGCCCCAGCATTTT.

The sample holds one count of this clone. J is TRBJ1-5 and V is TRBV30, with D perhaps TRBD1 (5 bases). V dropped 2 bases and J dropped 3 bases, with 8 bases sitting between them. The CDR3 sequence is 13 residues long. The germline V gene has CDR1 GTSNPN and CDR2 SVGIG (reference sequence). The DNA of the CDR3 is TGTGCCTGGAGTCGACAGTCCAATCAGCCCCAGCATTTT. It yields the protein CAWSRQSNQPQHF.

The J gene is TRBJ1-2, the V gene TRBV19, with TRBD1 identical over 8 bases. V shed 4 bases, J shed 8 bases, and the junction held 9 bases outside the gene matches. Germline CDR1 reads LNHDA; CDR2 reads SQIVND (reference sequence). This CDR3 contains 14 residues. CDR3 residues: CASSRPSTGVGYTF. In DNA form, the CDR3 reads TGTGCCAGTAGTAGGCCCTCGACAGGGGTGGGCTACACCTTC.

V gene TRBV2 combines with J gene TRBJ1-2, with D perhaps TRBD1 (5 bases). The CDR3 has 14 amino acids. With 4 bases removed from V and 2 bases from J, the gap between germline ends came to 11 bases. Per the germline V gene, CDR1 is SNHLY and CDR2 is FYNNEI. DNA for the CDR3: TGTGCCAGCAGTGTGACGACAGAAAACTATGGCTACACCTTC. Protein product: CASSVTTENYGYTF.

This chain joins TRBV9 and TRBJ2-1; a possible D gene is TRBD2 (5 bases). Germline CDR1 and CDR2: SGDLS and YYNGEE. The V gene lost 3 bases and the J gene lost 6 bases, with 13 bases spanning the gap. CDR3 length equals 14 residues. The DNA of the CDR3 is TGTGCCAGCAGCGACCTTACTAGTTTCAATGAGCAGTTCTTC. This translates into CASSDLTSFNEQFF.

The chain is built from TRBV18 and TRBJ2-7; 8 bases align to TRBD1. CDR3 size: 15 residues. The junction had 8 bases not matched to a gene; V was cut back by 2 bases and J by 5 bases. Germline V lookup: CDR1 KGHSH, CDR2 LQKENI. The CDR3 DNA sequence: TGTGCCAGCTCACCAAGGCAGGGGGCTTTCCACGAGCAGTACTTC. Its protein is CASSPRQGAFHEQYF.

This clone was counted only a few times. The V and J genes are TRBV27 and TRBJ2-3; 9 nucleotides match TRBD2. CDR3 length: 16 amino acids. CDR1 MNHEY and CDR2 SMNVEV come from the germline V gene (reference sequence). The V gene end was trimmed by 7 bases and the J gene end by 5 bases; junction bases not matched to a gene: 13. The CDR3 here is CASIGDLAGPGDTQYF. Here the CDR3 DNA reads TGTGCCAGCATAGGGGATCTAGCGGGGCCCGGAGATACGCAGTATTTT.

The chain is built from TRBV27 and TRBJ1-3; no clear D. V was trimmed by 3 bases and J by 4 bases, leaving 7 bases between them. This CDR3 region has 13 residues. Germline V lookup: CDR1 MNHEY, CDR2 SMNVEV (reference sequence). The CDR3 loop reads CASSFNRGNTIYF. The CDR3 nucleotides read TGTGCCAGCAGTTTTAATAGAGGAAACACCATATATTTT.

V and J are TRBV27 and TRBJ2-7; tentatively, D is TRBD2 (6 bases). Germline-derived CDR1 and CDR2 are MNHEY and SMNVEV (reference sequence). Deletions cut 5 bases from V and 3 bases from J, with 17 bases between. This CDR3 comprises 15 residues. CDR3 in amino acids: CASSLSGGRVYEQYF. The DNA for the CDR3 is TGTGCCAGCAGTCTCTCCGGAGGGCGGGTCTACGAGCAGTACTTC.

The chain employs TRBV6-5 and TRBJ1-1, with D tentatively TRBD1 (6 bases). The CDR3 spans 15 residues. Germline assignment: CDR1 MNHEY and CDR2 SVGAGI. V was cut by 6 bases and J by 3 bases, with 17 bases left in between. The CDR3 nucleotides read TGTGCCAGCAGCCGGGGACAAAGCAGGGACACTGAAGCTTTCTTT. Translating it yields CASSRGQSRDTEAFF.

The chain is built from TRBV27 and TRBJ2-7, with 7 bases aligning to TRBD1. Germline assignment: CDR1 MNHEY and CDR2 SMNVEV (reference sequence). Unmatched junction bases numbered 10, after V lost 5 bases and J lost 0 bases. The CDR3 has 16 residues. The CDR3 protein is CASSPRGRGPSYEQYF. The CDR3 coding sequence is TGTGCCAGCAGTCCCCGCGGAAGGGGGCCCTCCTACGAGCAGTACTTC.

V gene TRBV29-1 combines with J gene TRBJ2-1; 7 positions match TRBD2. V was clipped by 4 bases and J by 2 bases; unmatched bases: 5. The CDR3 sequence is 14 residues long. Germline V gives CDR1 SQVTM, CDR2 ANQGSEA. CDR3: CSVGSSGTYNEQFF. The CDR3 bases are TGCAGCGTTGGGTCTAGCGGAACCTACAATGAGCAGTTCTTC.

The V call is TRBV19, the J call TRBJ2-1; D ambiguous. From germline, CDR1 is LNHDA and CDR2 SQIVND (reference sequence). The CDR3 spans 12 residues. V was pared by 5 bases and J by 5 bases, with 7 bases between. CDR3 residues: CASSREHNEQFF. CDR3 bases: TGTGCCAGTAGTCGCGAACACAATGAGCAGTTCTTC.

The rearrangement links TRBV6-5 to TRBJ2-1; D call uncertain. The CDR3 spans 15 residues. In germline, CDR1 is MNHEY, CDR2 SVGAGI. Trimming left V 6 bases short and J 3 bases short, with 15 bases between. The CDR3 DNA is TGTGCCAGCAGCCTCACACGAGCTAGCTACAATGAGCAGTTCTTC. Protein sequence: CASSLTRASYNEQFF.

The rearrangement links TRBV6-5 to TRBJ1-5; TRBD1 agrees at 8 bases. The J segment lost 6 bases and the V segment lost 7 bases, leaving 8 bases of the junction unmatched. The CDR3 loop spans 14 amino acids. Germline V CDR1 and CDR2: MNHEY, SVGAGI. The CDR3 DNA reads TGTGCCAGCAAGGTTGGACAGGGACGTCAGCCCCAGCATTTT. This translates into CASKVGQGRQPQHF.

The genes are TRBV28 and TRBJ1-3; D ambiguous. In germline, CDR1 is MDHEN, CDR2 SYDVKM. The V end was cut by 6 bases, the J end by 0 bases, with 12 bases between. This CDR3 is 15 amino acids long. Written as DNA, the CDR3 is TGTGCCAGCAGCATTAGCGTTAGCTCTGGAAACACCATATATTTT. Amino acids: CASSISVSSGNTIYF.